This TCR beta chain stems from a study of T cells expressing NK-cell markers. Background on the study: Researchers got TCR beta repertoires out of sorted CD3+CD56+NKG2C+, CD3+CD56+NKG2C- and CD3+CD56-NKG2C+ T cells. HCMV serostatus: most of the eight sequenced donors positive, one negative. Findings and caveats of the study: For roughly 6 donors, the dominant NKG2C+ clonotypes made up about 1.0-7.5% of their CD8+ T cells.

The CDR3 totals 18 residues. Germline values: CDR1 WSHSY, CDR2 SAAADI. Each CDR3 protein gets one entry in TCRdb, which reprocessed the 5' RACE reads and gives no DNA. The sample table includes 150,000 or so distinct CDR3 sequences. Notes on this clonotype: What it binds is not known.

Sequenced material: blood T cells: a sorted CD56 or NKG2C T cell subset, CD4+ or CD8+ T cells, or bulk PBMC T cells (not recorded which). The source of this sequence is a woman aged 45 to 65 in good health. The chain uses TRBV10-2 and TRBJ2-6; with no DNA, the TCRdb D assignment of TRBD1 cannot be verified. CDR3 sequence: CASRTAGTGPVGANVLTF.